This T cell receptor (beta chain) is drawn from a study of T cell responses to AZD1222 COVID-19 vaccine. Germline V gene data show CDR1 as LNHDA and CDR2 as SQIVND (reference sequence). V was pared by 8 bases and J by 1 base, with 17 bases between. This CDR3 has 15 amino acids. Study results and limitations: With dominance at 160-218 and 743-854, vaccine-associated CD4 TCRs spanned spike.

Worth noting for this clone: Its cognate antigen is unknown.

Only in-frame clones appear in the TCRdb table, and some are missing; sequencing was by immunoSEQ multiplex PCR. The data show approximately 180,000 clones, roughly 89% seen once. The sequencing used peripheral blood, collected on day 0 of AZD1222 vaccination. The sequence came from an adult in good health. The J gene is TRBJ1-1, the V gene TRBV19, with a weak D call TRBD1 (6 bases). DNA of the CDR3: TGTGCCAGTCTTGTGGGGCAGGGGTCGAACACTGAAGCTTTCTTT. Amino acid sequence: CASLVGQGSNTEAFF.